This T cell receptor (beta chain) is drawn from a study of blood T cell repertoires in COVID-19. In the study overall: Sites across the United States, Italy and Spain contributed samples from acute and convalescent COVID-19.

Looked up from germline, CDR1 is MNHEY and CDR2 is SVGEGT. The CDR3 is made up of 16 amino acids. Trimming cost V 5 bases and J 3 bases; bases outside gene matches: 8. Methods used by the authors: Estimation of nucleated cell counts relied on the amplification of reference gene primers. Measured with immunoSEQ multiplex PCR; TCRdb has only the in-frame clones, and not every one. That table is the source of V, J and clone size, and D and trimming were worked out from the DNA. Here the sample spans about 54,000 clones, around nine tenths being singletons. The TCR was taken from a man aged 45-60 years with active COVID-19. The sample taken for sequencing was peripheral blood. The chain employs TRBV6-2 or TRBV6-3 and TRBJ2-4, with 9 bases matching TRBD2. CDR3 DNA sequence: TGTGCCAGCAGTGGGCTGGGACTAGCTCACAAAAACATTCAGTACTTC. It is translated as CASSGLGLAHKNIQYF.